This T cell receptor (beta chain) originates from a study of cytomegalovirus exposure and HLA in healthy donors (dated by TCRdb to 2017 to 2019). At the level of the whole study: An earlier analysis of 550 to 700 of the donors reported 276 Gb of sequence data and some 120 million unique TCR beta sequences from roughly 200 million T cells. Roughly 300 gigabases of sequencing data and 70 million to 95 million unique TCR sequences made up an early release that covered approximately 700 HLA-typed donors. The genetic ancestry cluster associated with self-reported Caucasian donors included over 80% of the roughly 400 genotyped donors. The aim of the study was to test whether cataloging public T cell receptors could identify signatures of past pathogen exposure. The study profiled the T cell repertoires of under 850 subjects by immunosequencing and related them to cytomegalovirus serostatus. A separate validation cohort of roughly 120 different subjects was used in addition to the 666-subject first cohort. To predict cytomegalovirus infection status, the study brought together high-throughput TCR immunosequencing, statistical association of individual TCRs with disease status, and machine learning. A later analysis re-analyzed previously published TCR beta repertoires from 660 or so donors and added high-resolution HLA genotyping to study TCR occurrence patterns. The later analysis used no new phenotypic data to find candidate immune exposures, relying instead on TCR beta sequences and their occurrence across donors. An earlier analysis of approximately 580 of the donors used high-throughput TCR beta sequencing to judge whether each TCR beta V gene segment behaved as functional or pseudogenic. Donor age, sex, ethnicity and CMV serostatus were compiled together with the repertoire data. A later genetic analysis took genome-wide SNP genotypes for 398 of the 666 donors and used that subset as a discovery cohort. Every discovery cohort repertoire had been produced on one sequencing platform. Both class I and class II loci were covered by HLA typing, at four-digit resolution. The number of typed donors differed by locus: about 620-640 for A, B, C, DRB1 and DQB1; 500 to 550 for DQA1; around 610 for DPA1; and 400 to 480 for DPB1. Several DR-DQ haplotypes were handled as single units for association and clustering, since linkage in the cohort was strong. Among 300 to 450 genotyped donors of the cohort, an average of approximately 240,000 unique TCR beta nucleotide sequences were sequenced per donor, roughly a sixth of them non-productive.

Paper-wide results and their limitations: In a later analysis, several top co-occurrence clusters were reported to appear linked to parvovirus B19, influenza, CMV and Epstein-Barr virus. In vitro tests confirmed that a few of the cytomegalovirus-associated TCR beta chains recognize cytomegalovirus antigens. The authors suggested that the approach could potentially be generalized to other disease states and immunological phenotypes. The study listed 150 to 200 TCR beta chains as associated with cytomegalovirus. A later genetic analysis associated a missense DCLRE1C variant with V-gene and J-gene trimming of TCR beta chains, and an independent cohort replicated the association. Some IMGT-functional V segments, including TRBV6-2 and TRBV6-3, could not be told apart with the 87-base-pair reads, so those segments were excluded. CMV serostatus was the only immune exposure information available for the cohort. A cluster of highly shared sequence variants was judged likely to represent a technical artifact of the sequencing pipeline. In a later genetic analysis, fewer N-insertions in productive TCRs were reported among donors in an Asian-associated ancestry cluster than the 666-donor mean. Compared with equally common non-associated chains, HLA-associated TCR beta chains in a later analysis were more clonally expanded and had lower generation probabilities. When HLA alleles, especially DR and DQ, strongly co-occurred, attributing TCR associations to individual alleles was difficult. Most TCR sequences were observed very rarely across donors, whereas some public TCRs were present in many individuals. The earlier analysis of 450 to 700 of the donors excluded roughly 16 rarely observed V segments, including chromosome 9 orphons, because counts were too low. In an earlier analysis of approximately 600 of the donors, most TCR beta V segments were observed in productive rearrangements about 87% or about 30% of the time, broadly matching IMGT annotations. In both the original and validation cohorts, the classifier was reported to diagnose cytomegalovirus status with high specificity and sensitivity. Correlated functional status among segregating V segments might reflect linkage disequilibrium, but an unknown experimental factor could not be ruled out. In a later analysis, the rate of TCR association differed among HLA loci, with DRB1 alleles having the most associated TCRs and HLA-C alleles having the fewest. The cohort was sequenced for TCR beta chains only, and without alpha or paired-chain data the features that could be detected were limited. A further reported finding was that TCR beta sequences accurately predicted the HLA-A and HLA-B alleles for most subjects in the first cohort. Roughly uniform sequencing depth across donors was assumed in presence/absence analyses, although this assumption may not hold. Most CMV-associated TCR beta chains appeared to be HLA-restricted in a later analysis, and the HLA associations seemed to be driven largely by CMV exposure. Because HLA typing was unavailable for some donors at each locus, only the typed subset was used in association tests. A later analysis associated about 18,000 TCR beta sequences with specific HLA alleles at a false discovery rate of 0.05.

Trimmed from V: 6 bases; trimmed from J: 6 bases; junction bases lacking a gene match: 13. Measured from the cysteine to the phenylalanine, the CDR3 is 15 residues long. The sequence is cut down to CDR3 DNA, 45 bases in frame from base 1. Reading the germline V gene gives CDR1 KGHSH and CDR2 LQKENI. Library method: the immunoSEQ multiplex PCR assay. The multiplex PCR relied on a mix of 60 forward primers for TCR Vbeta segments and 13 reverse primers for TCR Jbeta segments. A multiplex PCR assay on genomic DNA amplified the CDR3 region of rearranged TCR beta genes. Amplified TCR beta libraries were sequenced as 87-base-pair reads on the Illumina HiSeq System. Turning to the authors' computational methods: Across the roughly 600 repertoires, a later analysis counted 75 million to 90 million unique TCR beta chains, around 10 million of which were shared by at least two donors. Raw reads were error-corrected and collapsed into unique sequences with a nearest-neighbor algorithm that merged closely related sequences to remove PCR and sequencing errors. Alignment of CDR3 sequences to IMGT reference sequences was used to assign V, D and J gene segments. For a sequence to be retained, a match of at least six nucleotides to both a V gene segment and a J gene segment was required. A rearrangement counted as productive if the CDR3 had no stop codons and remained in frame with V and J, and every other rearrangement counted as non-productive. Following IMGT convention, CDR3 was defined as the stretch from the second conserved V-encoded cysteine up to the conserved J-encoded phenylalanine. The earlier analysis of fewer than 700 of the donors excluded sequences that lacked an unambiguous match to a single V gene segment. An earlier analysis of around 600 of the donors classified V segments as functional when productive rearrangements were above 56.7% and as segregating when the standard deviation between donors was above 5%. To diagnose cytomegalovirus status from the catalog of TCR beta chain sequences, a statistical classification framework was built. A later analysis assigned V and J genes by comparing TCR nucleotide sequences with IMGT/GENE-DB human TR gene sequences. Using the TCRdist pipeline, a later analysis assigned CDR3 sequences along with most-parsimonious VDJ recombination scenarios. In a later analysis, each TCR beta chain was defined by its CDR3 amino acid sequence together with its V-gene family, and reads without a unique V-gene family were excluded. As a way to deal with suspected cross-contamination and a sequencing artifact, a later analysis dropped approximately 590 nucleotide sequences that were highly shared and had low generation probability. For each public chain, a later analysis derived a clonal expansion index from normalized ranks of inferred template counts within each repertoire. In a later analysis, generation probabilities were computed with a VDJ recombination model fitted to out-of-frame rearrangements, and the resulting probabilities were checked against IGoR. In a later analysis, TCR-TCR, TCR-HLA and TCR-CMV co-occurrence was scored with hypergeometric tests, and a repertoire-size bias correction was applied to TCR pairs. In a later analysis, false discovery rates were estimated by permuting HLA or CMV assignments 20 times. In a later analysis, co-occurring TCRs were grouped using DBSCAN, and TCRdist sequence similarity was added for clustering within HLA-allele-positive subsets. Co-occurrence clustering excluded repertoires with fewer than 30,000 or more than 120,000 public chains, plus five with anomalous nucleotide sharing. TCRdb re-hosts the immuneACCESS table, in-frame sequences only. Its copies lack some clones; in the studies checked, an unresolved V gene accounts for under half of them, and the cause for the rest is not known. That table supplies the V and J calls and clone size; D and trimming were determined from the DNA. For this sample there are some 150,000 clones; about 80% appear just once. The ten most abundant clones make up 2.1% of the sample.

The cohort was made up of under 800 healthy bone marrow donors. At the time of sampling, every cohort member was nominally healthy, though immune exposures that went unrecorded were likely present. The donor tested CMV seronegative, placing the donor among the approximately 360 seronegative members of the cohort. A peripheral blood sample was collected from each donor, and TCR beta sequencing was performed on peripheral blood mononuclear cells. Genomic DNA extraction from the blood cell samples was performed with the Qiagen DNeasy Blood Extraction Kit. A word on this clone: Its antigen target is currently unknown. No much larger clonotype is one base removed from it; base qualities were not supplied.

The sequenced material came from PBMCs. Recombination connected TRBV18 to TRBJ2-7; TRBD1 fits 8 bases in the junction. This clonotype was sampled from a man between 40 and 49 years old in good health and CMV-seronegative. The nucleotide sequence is TGTGCCAGCTCGCGACAGGGGCCTGGCTCGCTCGAGCAGTACTTC. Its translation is CASSRQGPGSLEQYF.